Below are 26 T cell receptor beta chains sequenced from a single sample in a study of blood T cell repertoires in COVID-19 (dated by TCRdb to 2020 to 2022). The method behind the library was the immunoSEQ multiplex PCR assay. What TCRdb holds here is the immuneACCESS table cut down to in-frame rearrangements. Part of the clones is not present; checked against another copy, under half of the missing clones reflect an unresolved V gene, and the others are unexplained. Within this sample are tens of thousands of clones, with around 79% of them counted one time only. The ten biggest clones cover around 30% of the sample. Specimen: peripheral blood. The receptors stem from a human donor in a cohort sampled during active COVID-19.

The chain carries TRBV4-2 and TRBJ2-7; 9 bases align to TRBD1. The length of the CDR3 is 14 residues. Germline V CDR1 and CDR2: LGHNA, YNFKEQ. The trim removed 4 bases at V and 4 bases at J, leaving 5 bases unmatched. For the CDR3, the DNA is TGTGCCAGCAGCCCTTGGGACAGGGCTTACGAGCAGTACTTC. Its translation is CASSPWDRAYEQYF.

The CDR3 DNA reads TGTGCCAGCAGCTTAGCCGGCAATCAGCCCCAGCATTTT. It specifies CASSLAGNQPQHF. The chain combines TRBV13 with TRBJ1-5; no clear D gene. Trimming took off 1 base at V and 2 bases at J, with 3 bases between the two ends. The germline V gene has CDR1 PRHDT and CDR2 FYEKMQ (reference sequence). The CDR3 runs to 13 residues.

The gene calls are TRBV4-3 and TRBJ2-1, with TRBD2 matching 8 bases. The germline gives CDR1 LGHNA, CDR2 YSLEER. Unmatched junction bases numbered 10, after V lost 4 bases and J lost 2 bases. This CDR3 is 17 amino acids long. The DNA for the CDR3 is TGCGCCAGCAGCCGAGATCTCCCGGGGGGGACCTACAATGAGCAGTTCTTC. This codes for CASSRDLPGGTYNEQFF.

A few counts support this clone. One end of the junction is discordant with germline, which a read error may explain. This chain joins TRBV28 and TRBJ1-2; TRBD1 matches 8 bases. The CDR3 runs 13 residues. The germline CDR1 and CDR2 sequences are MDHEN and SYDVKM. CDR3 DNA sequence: TGTGCCAGCAGAGGACAGGGTGTTAAGGATTCTGCCTTC. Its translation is CASRGQGVKDSAF.

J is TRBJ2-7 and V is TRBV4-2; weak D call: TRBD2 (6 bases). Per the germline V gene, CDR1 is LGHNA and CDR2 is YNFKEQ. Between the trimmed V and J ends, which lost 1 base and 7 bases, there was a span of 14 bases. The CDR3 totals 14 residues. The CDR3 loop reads CASSQGDPAGEQYF. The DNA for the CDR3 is TGTGCCAGCAGCCAAGGTGATCCGGCGGGGGAGCAGTACTTC.

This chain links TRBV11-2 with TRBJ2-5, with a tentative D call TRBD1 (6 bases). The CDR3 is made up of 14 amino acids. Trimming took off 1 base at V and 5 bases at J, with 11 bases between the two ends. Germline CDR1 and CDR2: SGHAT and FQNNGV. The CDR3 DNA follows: TGTGCCAGCAGCTTAGTGCTGACAGGCGAGACCCAGTACTTC. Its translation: CASSLVLTGETQYF.

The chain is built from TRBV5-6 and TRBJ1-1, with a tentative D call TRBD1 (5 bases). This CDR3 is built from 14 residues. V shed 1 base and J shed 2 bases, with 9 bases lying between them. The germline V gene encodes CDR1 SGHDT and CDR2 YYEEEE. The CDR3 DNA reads TGTGCCAGCAGCTTGACAGGACCTAACACTGAAGCTTTCTTT. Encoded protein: CASSLTGPNTEAFF.

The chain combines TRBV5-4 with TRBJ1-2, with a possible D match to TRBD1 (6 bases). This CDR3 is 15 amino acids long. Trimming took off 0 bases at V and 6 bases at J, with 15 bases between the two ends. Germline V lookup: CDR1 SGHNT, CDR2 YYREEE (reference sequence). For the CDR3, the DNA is TGTGCCAGCAGCTTGGCCGGGCAGGGGTGGGATGGCTACACCTTC. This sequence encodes CASSLAGQGWDGYTF.

CDR3 sequence (DNA): TGTGCCAGCAGCGTAACGGGAGTCGACGATGAGCAGTTCTTC. This codes for CASSVTGVDDEQFF. The chain joins TRBV9 to TRBJ2-1; weak D call: TRBD2 (6 bases). Trimming took off 1 base at V and 8 bases at J, with 13 bases between the two ends. CDR1 and CDR2 from the germline V gene are SGDLS and YYNGEE. The CDR3 is 14 amino acids.

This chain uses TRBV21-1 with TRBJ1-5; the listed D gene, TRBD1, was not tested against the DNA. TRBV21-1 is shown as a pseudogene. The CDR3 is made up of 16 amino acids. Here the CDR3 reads CASSKALTDSNQPQHF. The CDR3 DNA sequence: TGTGCCAGCAGCAAAGCCCTGACAGATAGCAATCAGCCCCAGCATTTT.

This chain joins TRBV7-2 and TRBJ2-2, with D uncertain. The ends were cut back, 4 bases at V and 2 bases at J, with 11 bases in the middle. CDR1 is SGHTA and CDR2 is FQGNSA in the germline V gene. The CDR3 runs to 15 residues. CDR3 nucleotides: TGTGCCAGCAGCTACCGCCTAGGTAACACCGGGGAGCTGTTTTTT. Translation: CASSYRLGNTGELFF.

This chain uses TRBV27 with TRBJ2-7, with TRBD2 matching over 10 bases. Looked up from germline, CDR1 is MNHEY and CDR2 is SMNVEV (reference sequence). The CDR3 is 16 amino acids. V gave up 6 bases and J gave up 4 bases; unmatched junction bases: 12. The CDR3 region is CASSPRGLAGVYEQYF. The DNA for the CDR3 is TGTGCCAGCAGCCCCAGAGGCCTAGCGGGAGTGTACGAGCAGTACTTC.

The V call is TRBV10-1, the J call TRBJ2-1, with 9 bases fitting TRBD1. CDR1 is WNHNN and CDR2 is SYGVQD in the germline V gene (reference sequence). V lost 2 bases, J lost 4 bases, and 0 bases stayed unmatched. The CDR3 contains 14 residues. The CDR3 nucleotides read TGCGCCAGCAGTGAGGGACAGGGGTACAATGAGCAGTTCTTC. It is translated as CASSEGQGYNEQFF.

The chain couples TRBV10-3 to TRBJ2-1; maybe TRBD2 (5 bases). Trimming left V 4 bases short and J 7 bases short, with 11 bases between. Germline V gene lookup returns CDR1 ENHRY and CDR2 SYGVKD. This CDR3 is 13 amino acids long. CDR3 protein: CAISGGPKNEQFF. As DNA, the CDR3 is TGTGCCATCAGTGGAGGGCCGAAAAATGAGCAGTTCTTC.

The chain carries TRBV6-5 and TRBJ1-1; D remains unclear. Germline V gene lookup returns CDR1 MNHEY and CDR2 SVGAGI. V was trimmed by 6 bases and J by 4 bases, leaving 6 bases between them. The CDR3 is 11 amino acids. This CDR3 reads CASSGVTEAFF. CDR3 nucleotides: TGTGCCAGCAGCGGGGTCACTGAAGCTTTCTTT.

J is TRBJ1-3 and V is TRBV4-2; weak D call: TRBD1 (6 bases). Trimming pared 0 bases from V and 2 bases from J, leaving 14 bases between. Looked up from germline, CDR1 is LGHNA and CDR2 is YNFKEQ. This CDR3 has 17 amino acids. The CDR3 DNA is TGTGCCAGCAGCCAAGAAGGGGGACGGGGCGCTGGAAACACCATATATTTT. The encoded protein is CASSQEGGRGAGNTIYF.

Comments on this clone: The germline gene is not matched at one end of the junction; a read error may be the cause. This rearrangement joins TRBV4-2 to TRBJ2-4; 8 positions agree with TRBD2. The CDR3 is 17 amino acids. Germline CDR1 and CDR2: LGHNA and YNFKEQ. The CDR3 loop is CASSHLGTSGAQNIQYF. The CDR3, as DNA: TGTGCCAGCAGCCACCTAGGCACTAGCGGAGCCCAAAACATTCAGTACTTC.

The CDR3 spells CASSPGQGTGELFF. The CDR3 DNA reads TGTGCCAGCTCACCGGGACAGGGAACCGGGGAGCTGTTTTTT. The chain employs TRBV18 and TRBJ2-2; 9 positions match TRBD1. The CDR3 length is 14 residues. The V segment lost 3 bases and the J segment 5 bases; nucleotides outside the gene matches: 1. CDR1 is KGHSH and CDR2 is LQKENI in the germline V gene.

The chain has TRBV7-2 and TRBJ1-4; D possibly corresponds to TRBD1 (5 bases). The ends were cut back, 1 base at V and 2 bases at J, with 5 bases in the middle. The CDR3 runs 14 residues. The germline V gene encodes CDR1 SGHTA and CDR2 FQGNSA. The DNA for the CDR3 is TGTGCCAGCAGCTTAGGGGGCACTAATGAAAAACTGTTTTTT. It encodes CASSLGGTNEKLFF.

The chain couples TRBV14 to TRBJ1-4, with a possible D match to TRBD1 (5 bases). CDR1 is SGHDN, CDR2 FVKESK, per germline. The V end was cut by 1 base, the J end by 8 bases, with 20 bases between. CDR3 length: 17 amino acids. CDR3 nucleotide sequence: TGTGCCAGCAGCCAAGCCTATCGGGGGACTCCGGGGGAAAAACTGTTTTTT. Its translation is CASSQAYRGTPGEKLFF.

The CDR3 sequence is CSVQDSSTGEQYF. The CDR3 coding sequence is TGCAGCGTCCAGGACTCCTCTACGGGGGAGCAGTACTTC. The V call is TRBV29-1, the J call TRBJ2-7, with D perhaps TRBD2 (5 bases). V was cut by 6 bases and J by 7 bases, with 19 bases left in between. The CDR3 runs 13 residues. Germline CDR1 SQVTM, CDR2 ANQGSEA.

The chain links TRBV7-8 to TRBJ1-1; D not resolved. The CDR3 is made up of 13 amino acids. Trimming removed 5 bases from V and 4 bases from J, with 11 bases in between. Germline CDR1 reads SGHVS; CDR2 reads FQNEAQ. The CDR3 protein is CASSPLEGTEAFF. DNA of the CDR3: TGTGCCAGCAGCCCGCTGGAGGGCACTGAAGCTTTCTTT.

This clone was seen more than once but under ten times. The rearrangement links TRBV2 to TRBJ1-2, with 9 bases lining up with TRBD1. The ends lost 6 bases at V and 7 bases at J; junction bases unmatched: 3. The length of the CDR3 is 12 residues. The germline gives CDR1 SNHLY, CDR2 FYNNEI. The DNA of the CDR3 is TGTGCCAGCAGCTTGACAGGGGGTGGCTACACCTTC. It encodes CASSLTGGGYTF.

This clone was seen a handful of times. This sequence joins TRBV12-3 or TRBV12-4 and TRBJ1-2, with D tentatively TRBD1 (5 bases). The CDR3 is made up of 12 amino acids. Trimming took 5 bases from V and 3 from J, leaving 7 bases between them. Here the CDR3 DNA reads TGTGCCAGCAGTCAGGGCGACTATGGCTACACCTTC. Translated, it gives CASSQGDYGYTF.

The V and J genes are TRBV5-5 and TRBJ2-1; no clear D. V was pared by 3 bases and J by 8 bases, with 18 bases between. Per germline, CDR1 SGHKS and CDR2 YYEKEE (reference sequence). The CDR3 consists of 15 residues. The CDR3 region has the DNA TGTGCCAGCAGCTCCGCCCTGGGCCGGTCCCATGAGCAGTTCTTC. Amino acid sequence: CASSSALGRSHEQFF. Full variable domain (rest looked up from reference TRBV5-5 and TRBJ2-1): DAGVTQSPTHLIKTRGQQVTLRCSPISGHKSVSWYQQVLGQGPQFIFQYYEKEERGRGNFPDRFSARQFPNYSSELNVNALLLGDSALYLCASSSALGRSHEQFFGPGTRLTVL.

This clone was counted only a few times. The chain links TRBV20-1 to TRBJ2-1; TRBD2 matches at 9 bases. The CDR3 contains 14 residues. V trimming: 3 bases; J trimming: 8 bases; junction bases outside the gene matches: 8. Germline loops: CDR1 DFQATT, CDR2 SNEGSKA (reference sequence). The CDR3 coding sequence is TGCAGTGCTAGTAGGTCTAGCGGGACTTATGAGCAGTTCTTC. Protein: CSASRSSGTYEQFF.